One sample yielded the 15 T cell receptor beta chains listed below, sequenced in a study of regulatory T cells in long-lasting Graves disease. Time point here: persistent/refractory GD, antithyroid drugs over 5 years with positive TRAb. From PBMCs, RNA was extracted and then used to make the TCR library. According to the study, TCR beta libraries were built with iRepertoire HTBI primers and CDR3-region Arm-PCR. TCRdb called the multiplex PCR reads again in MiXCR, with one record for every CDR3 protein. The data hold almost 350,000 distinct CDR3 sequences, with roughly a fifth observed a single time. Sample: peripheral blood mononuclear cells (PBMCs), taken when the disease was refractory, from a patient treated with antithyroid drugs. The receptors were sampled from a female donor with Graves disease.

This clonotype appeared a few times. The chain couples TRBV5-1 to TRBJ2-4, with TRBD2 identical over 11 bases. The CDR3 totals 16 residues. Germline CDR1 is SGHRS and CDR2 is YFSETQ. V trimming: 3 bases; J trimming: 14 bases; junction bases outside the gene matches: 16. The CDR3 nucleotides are TGCGCCAGCAGCTACGGACCGGGACTAGCGGAAGCGAGGAAGTACTTC. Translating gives CASSYGPGLAEARKYF.

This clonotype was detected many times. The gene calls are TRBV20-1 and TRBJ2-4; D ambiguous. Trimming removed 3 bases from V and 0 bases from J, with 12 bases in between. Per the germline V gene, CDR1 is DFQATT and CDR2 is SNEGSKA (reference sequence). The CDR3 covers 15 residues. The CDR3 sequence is CSARWAGVAKNIQYF. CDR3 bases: TGCAGTGCTAGGTGGGCCGGTGTAGCCAAAAACATTCAGTACTTC.

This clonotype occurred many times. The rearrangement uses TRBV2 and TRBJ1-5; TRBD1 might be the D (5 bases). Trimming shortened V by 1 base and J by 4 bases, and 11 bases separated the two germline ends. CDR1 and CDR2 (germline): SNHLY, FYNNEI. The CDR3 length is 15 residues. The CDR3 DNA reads TGTGCCAGCAGTGAAGAGGGGATAGGGAATCAGCCCCAGCATTTT. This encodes CASSEEGIGNQPQHF.

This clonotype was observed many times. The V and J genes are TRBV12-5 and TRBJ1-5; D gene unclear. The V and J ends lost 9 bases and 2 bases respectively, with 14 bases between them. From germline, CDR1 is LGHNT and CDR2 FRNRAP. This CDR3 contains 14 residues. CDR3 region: CASQPQLGNQPQHF. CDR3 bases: TGTGCTAGCCAACCACAGTTAGGCAATCAGCCCCAGCATTTT.

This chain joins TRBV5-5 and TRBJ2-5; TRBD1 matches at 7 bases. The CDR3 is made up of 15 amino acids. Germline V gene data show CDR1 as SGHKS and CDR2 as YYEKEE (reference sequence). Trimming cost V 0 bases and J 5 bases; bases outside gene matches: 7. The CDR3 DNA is TGTGCCAGCAGCTTGGAGGGGGCGGTTCGGGAGACCCAGTACTTC. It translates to CASSLEGAVRETQYF.

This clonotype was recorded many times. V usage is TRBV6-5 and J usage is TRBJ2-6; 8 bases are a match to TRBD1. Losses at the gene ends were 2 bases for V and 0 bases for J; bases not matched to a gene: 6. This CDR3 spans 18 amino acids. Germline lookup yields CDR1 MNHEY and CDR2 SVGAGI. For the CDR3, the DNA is TGTGCCAGCAGTTACCTTAGGACAGGGAGCTCTGGGGCCAACGTCCTGACTTTC. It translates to CASSYLRTGSSGANVLTF.

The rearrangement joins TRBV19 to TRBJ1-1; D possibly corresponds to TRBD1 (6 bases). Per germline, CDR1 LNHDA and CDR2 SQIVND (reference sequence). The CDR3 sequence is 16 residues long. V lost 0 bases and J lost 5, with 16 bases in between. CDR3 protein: CASSIDLWGRGTEAFF. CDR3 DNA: TGTGCCAGTAGTATAGATCTATGGGGCAGGGGTACTGAAGCTTTCTTT.

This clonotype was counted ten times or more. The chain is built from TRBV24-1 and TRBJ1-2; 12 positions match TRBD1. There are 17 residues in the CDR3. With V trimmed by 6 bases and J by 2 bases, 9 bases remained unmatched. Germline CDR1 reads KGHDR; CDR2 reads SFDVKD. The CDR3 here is CATSPGTGGFENYGYTF. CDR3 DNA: TGTGCCACCAGTCCCGGGACAGGGGGCTTTGAAAACTATGGCTACACCTTC.

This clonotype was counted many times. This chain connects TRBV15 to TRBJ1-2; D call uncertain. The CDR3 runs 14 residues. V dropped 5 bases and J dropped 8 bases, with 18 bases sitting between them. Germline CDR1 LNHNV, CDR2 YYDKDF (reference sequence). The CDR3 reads CATSADTRFGGYTF. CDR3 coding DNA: TGTGCCACCAGCGCCGACACTCGCTTCGGAGGCTACACCTTC.

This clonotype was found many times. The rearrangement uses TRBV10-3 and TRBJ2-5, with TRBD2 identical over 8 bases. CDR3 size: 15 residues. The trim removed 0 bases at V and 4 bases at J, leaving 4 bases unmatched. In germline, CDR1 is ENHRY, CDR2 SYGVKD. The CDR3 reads CAISESELAGETQYF. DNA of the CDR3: TGTGCCATCAGTGAGTCGGAGCTAGCGGGAGAGACCCAGTACTTC.

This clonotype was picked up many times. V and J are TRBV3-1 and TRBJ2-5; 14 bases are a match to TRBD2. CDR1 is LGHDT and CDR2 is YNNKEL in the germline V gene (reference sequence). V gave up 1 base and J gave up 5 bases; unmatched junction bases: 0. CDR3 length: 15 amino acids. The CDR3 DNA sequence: TGTGCCAGCAGCCAAGGGACTAGCGGGGGGGAGACCCAGTACTTC. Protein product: CASSQGTSGGETQYF.

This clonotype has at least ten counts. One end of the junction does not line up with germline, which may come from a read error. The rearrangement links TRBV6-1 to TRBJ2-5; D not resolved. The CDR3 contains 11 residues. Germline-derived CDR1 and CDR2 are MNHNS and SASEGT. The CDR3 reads CASIVFSNLYF. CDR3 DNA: TGTGCCAGCATTGTCTTTAGTAACTTATATTTC.

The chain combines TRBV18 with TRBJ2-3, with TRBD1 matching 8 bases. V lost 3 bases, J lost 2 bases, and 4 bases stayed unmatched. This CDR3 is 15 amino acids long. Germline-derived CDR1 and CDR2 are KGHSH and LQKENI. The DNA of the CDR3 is TGTGCCAGCTCACCCGGACAGGGCACCACAGATACGCAGTATTTT. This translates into CASSPGQGTTDTQYF.

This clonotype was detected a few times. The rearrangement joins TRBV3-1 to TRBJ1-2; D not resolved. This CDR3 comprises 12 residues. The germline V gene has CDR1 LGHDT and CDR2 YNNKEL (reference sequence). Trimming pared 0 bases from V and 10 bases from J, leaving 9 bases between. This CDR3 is CASSQDKAHYTF. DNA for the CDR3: TGTGCCAGCAGCCAAGATAAGGCTCACTACACCTTC.

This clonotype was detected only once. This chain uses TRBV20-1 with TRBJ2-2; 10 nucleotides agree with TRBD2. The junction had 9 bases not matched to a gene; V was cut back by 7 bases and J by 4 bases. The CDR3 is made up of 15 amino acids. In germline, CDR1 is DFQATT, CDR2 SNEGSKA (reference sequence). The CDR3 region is CSVSNGLAATGELFF. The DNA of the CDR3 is TGCAGTGTTAGTAATGGACTAGCGGCCACCGGGGAGCTGTTTTTT.